A single sample is the source of the 14 T cell receptor beta chains below, sequenced in a study of shared clonotypes between healthy human individuals (TCRdb year 2020). The library was produced with the immunoSEQ multiplex PCR assay. TCRdb's version of the immuneACCESS table is confined to in-frame rearrangements and falls short of the full clone set. An unresolved V gene accounts for under half of the shortfall where checked; the remainder is of unknown origin. The sample records 560,000 or so clones, 95% to 97% of which are singletons. The leading ten clones occupy about 0.11% of the sample. For the CD8 naive samples, CD45RO-negative cells were positively selected for CCR7, yielding a CD45RA+CCR7+ population from which TemRA cells were excluded. The sample was naive CD8+ T cells sorted from blood. What this sample's cell subset or site label stands for: CD45RA+CCR7+. The receptors shown here come from a young woman in good health.

The chain joins TRBV15 to TRBJ2-2, with D unclear. In germline, CDR1 is LNHNV, CDR2 YYDKDF (reference sequence). This CDR3 has 13 residues. Trimming removed 5 bases at V and 1 base at J, with 5 bases between. The CDR3 sequence: CATSRKNTGELFF. The CDR3 nucleotides are TGTGCCACCAGCCGAAAGAACACCGGGGAGCTGTTTTTT.

This chain connects TRBV11-2 to TRBJ2-1; D is possibly TRBD2 (5 bases). V lost 4 bases and J lost 0, with 16 bases in between. CDR1 is SGHAT, CDR2 FQNNGV, per germline. CDR3 length: 17 residues. CDR3: CASSSRWGESSYNEQFF. CDR3 in DNA: TGTGCCAGCAGCTCTCGCTGGGGAGAAAGCTCCTACAATGAGCAGTTCTTC.

The chain employs TRBV5-1 and TRBJ2-2; D is undetermined. Trimming removed 0 bases from V and 5 bases from J, with 2 bases in between. The CDR3 consists of 12 residues. Per the germline V gene, CDR1 is SGHRS and CDR2 is YFSETQ. The CDR3 region is CASSLETGELFF. DNA of the CDR3: TGCGCCAGCAGCTTGGAAACCGGGGAGCTGTTTTTT.

The gene calls are TRBV4-1 and TRBJ2-5; D is undetermined. The J call is uncertain, as TRBJ2-7 better fits the DNA end. The germline V gene has CDR1 MGHRA and CDR2 YSYEKL. CDR3 size: 15 residues. CDR3 in DNA: TGCGCCAGCAGCCAAGAGCCAGAGGAGCTCTACGAGCAGTACTTC. Translating it yields CASSQEPEELYEQYF.

The chain has TRBV4-1 and TRBJ2-7; the match to TRBD2 covers 8 bases. The CDR3 sequence is 16 residues long. CDR1 is MGHRA and CDR2 is YSYEKL in the germline V gene. The J segment lost 4 bases and the V segment lost 0 bases, leaving 8 bases of the junction unmatched. The CDR3 spells CASSQERTSPGYEQYF. In DNA form, the CDR3 reads TGCGCCAGCAGCCAAGAACGGACTAGCCCTGGGTACGAGCAGTACTTC.

The genes are TRBV9 and TRBJ1-1; 7 positions agree with TRBD1. This CDR3 contains 13 residues. Looked up from germline, CDR1 is SGDLS and CDR2 is YYNGEE. Germline trimming cut 0 bases from V and 9 bases from J; bases unmatched to any gene: 5. The CDR3 loop is CASSVGGTEQAFF. DNA for the CDR3: TGTGCCAGCAGCGTAGGGGGGACAGAACAAGCTTTCTTT.

The chain uses TRBV6-1 and TRBJ2-7; TRBD2 is a possible D gene (6 bases). V gave up 6 bases and J gave up 5 bases, with 11 bases separating them. The germline CDR1 and CDR2 sequences are MNHNS and SASEGT. The CDR3 length is 12 residues. CDR3 region: CASSRLVDEQYF. The CDR3 DNA sequence: TGTGCCAGCAGCCGACTAGTTGACGAGCAGTACTTC.

The chain employs TRBV7-8 and TRBJ2-7; the D is unclear. Germline loops: CDR1 SGHVS, CDR2 FQNEAQ. This CDR3 region has 14 residues. The ends were cut back, 3 bases at V and 3 bases at J, with 12 bases in the middle. As DNA, the CDR3 is TGTGCCAGCAGCTTTGATAGCAGACGCTACGAGCAGTACTTC. It specifies CASSFDSRRYEQYF.

The sample holds a few counts of this clone. V and J are TRBV2 and TRBJ1-5; D uncertain. V was pared by 5 bases and J by 5 bases, with 4 bases between. From germline, CDR1 is SNHLY and CDR2 FYNNEI. This CDR3 is 11 amino acids long. CDR3: CASSKDQPQHF. The CDR3 DNA follows: TGTGCCAGCAGTAAGGATCAGCCCCAGCATTTT.

This clone occurred once. The chain recombines TRBV27 with TRBJ2-6, with 8 bases aligning to TRBD1. The CDR3 is 18 amino acids. V lost 5 bases and J lost 0; bases outside the gene matches: 9. In germline, CDR1 is MNHEY, CDR2 SMNVEV (reference sequence). The CDR3 coding sequence is TGTGCCAGCAGTCTAGGGACAGGACTCGGCTCTGGGGCCAACGTCCTGACTTTC. Amino acids: CASSLGTGLGSGANVLTF.

The chain links TRBV29-1 to TRBJ1-2; 7 bases align to TRBD1. CDR3 length: 15 residues. Germline V gene data show CDR1 as SQVTM and CDR2 as ANQGSEA. V lost 6 bases to trimming and J lost 2 bases; unmatched junction nucleotides: 12. CDR3 sequence (DNA): TGCAGCGTGGGGGCCCCCACAGGGGCCAACTATGGCTACACCTTC. Translating it yields CSVGAPTGANYGYTF.

The chain uses TRBV4-1 and TRBJ2-7; 10 nucleotides match TRBD2. This CDR3 is built from 18 residues. Unmatched junction bases numbered 9, after V lost 1 base and J lost 0 bases. Germline V gene sequence: CDR1 MGHRA, CDR2 YSYEKL. CDR3 residues: CASSQVRASGSSSYEQYF. The DNA for the CDR3 is TGCGCCAGCAGCCAAGTTAGGGCTAGCGGGAGTAGCTCCTACGAGCAGTACTTC.

V and J are TRBV6-5 and TRBJ1-2; TRBD1 aligns across 7 bases. Germline loops: CDR1 MNHEY, CDR2 SVGAGI. Trimming cost V 0 bases and J 6 bases; bases outside gene matches: 10. The CDR3 is 16 residues long. CDR3 loop: CASSYSRAGTADGYTF. DNA for the CDR3: TGTGCCAGCAGTTACTCGAGGGCCGGGACAGCCGATGGCTACACCTTC.

The V gene is TRBV28, the J gene TRBJ1-5, with D maybe TRBD1 (5 bases). Trimming removed 10 bases at V and 3 bases at J, with 16 bases between. The CDR3 totals 14 residues. Germline CDR1 MDHEN, CDR2 SYDVKM. The CDR3 DNA reads as TGTGCCACCAGAATGTCAGGGATCAATCAGCCCCAGCATTTT. Its translation is CATRMSGINQPQHF. The full variable domain, completed using reference TRBV28 and TRBJ1-5, is DVKVTQSSRYLVKRTGEKVFLECVQDMDHENMFWYRQDPGLGLRLIYFSYDVKMKEKGDIPEGYSVSREKKERFSLILESASTNQTSMYLCATRMSGINQPQHFGDGTRLSIL.